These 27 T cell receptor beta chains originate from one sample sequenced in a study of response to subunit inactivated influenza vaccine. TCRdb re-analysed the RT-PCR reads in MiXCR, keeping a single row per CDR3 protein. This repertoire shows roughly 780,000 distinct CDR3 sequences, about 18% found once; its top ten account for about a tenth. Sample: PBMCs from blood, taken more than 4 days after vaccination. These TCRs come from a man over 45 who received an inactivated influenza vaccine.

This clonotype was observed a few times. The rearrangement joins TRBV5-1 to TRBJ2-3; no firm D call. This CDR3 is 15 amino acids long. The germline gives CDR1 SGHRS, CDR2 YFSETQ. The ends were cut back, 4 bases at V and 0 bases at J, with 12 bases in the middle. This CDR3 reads CASSREELSTDTQYF. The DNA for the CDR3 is TGCGCCAGCAGCAGGGAAGAGCTGAGCACAGATACGCAGTATTTT.

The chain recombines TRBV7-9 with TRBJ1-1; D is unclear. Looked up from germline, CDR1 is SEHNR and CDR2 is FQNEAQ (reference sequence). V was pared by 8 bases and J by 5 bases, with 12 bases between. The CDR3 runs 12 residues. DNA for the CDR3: TGTGCCAGCCTTCCGGTTGGGACTGAAGCTTTCTTT. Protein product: CASLPVGTEAFF.

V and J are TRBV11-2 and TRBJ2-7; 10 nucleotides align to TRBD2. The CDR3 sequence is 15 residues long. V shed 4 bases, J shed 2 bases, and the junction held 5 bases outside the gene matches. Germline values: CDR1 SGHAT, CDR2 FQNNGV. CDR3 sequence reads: CASSSTGLATYEQYF. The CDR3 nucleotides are TGTGCCAGCAGCTCGACGGGACTAGCGACCTACGAGCAGTACTTC.

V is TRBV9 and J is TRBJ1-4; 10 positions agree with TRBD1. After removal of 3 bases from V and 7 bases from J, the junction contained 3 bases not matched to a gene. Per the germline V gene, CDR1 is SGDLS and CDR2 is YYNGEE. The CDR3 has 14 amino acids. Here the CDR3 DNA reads TGTGCCAGCAGCGGGACAGGGGGAGGTGAAAAACTGTTTTTT. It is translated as CASSGTGGGEKLFF.

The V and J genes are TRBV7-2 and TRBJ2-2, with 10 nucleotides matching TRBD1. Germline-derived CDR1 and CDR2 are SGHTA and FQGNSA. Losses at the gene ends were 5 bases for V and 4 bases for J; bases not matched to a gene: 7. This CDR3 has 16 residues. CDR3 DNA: TGTGCCAGCAGCCCAGGGACAGGGGTTGGCACCGGGGAGCTGTTTTTT. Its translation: CASSPGTGVGTGELFF.

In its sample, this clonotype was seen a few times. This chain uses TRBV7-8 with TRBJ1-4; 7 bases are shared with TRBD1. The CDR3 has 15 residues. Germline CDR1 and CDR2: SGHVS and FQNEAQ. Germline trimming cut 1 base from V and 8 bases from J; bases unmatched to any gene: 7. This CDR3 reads CASSLERGRYEKLFF. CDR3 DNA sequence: TGTGCCAGCAGCTTAGAGAGGGGGCGTTACGAAAAACTGTTTTTT. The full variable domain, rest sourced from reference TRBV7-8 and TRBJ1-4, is GAGVSQSPRYKVAKRGQDVALRCDPISGHVSLFWYQQALGQGPEFLTYFQNEAQLDKSGLPSDRFFAERPEGSVSTLKIQRTQQEDSAVYLCASSLERGRYEKLFFGSGTQLSVL.

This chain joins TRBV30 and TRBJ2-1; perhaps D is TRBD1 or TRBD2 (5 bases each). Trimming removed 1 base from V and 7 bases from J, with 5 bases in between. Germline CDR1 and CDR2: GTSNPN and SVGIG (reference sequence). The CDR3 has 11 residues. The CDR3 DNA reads TGTGCCTGGAGTGGGGGGAATGAGCAGTTCTTC. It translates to CAWSGGNEQFF. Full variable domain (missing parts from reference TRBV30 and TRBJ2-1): SQTIHQWPATLVQPVGSPLSLECTVEGTSNPNLYWYRQAAGRGLQLLFYSVGIGQISSEVPQNLSASRPQDRQFILSSKKLLLSDSGFYLCAWSGGNEQFFGPGTRLTVL.

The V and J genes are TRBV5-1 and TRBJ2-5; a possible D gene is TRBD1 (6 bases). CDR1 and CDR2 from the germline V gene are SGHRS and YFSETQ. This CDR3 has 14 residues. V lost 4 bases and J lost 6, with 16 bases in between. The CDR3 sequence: CASSPLTGQKTQYF. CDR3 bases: TGCGCCAGCAGCCCGCTGACAGGACAGAAGACCCAGTACTTC. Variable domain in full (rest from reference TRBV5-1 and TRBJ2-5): KAGVTQTPRYLIKTRGQQVTLSCSPISGHRSVSWYQQTPGQGLQFLFEYFSETQRNKGNFPGRFSGRQFSNSRSEMNVSTLELGDSALYLCASSPLTGQKTQYFGPGTRLLVL.

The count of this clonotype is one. The CDR3 bases are TGTGCCAGCAGCCGTCAAGTCGGTGAGCAGTTCTTC. As protein: CASSRQVGEQFF. The chain employs TRBV21-1 and TRBJ2-1. TRBV21-1 is deemed a pseudogene. The CDR3 has 12 residues.

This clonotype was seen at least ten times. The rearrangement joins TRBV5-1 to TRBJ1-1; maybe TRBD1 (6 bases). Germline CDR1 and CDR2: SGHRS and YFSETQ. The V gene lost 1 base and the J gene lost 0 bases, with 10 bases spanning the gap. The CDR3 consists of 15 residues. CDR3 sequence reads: CASSLRGNMNTEAFF. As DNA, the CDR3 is TGCGCCAGCAGCTTGAGGGGGAACATGAACACTGAAGCTTTCTTT.

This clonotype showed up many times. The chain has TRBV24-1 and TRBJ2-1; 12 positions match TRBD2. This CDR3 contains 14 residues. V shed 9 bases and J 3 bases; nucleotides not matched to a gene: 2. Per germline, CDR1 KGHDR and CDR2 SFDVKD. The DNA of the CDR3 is TGTGCCACCGCGACTAGCGGGGGCTACAATGAGCAGTTCTTC. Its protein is CATATSGGYNEQFF.

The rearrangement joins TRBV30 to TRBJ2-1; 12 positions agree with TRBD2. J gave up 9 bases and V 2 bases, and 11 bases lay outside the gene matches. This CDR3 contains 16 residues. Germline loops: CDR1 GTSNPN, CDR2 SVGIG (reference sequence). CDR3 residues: CAWSPPGTSGGTEQFF. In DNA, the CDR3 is TGTGCCTGGAGTCCGCCGGGTACTAGCGGGGGGACTGAGCAGTTCTTC.

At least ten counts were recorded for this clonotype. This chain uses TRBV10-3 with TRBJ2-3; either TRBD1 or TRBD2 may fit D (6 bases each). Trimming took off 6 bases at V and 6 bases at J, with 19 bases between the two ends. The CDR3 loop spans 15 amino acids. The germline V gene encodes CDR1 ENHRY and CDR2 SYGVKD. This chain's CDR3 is CAIRGGHGLEDTQYF. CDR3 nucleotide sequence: TGTGCCATCAGGGGGGGACACGGCTTGGAGGATACGCAGTATTTT.

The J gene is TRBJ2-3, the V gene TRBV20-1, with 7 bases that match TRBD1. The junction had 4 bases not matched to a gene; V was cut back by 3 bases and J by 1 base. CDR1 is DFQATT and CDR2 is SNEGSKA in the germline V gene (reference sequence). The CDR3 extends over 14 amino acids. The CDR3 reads CSASGDSRTDTQYF. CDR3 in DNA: TGCAGTGCTAGCGGGGACAGTCGCACAGATACGCAGTATTTT.

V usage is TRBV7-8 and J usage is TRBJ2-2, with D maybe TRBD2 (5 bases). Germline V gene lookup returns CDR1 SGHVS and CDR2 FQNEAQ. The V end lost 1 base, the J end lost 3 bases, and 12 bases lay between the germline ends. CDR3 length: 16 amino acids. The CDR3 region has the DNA TGTGCCAGCAGCTTAGTTGCGGGTTCGGACACCGGGGAGCTGTTTTTT. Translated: CASSLVAGSDTGELFF.

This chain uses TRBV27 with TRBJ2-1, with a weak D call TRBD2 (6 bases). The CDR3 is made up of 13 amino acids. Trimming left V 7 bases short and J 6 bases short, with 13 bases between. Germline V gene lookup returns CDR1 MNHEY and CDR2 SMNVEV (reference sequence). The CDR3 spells CASTMGGVNEQFF. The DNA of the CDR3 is TGTGCCAGCACTATGGGGGGAGTCAATGAGCAGTTCTTC.

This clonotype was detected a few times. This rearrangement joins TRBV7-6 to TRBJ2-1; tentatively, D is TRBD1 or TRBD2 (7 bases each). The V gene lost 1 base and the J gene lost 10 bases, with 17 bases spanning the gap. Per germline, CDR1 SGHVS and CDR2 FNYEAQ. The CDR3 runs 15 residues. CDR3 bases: TGTGCCAGCAGCTTAGTTGCAGGGGGGGCAGGGGAGCAGTTCTTC. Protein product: CASSLVAGGAGEQFF.

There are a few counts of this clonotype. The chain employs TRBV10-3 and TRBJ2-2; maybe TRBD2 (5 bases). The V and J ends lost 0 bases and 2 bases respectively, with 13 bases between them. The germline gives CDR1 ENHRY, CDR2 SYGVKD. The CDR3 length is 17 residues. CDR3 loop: CAISESTLSGNTGELFF. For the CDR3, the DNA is TGTGCCATCAGTGAGTCGACCTTGAGCGGAAACACCGGGGAGCTGTTTTTT.

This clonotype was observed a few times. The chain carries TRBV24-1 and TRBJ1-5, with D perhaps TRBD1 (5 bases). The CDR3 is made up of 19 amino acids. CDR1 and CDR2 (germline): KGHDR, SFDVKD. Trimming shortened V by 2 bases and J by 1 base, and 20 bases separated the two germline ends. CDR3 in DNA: TGTGCCACCAGTGATTCCCGAAGTGGAAGAGGGGTCAGCAATCAGCCCCAGCATTTT. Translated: CATSDSRSGRGVSNQPQHF.

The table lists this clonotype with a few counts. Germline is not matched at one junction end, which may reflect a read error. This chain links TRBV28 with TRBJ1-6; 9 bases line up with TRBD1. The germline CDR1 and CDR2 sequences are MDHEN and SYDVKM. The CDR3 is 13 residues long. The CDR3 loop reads CASSSPGQGMSGF. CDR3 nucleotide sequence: TGTGCCAGCAGTTCCCCGGGACAGGGTATGTCCGGTTTT.

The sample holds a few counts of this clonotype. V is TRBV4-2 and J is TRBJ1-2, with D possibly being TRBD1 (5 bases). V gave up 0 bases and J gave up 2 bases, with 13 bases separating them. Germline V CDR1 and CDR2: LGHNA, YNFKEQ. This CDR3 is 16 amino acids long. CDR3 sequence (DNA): TGTGCCAGCAGCCAAGATCGAACAGAGGGGAACTATGGCTACACCTTC. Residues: CASSQDRTEGNYGYTF.

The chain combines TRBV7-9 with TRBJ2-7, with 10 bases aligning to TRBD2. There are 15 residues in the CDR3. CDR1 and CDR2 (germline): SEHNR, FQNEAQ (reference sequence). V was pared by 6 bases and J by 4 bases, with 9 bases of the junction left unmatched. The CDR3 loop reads CASSFGLAEAYEQYF. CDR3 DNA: TGTGCCAGCAGTTTTGGACTAGCGGAGGCGTACGAGCAGTACTTC.

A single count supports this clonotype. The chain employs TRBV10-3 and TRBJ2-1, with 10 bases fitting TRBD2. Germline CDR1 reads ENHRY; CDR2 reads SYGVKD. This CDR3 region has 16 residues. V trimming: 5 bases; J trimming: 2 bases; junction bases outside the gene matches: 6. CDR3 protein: CAISRTSGDPYNEQFF. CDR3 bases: TGTGCCATCAGTCGGACTAGCGGAGACCCCTACAATGAGCAGTTCTTC.

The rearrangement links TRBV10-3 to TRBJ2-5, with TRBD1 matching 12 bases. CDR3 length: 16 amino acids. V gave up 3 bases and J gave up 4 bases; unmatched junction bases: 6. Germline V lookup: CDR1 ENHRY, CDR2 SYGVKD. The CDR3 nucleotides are TGTGCCATCAGTGACGCGGGACAGGGGGCGCGAGAGACCCAGTACTTC. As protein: CAISDAGQGARETQYF.

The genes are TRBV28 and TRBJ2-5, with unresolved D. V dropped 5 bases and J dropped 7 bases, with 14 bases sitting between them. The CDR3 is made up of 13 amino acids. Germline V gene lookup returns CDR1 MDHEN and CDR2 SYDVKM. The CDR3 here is CASSRAVAGTQYF. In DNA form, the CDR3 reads TGTGCCAGCAGTCGCGCAGTAGCCGGGACCCAGTACTTC.

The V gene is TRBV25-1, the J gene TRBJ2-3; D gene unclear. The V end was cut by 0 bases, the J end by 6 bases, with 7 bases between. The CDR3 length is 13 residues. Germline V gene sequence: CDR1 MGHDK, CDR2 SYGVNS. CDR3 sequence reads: CASSEYKRDTQYF. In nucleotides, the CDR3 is TGTGCCAGCAGTGAATATAAAAGGGATACGCAGTATTTT.

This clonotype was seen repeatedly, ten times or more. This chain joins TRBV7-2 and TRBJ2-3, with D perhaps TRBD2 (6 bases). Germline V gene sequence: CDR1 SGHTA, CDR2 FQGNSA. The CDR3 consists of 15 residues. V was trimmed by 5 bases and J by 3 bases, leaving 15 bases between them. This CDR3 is CASSPPTRGTDTQYF. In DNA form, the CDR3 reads TGTGCCAGCAGCCCCCCCACTCGGGGGACAGATACGCAGTATTTT.